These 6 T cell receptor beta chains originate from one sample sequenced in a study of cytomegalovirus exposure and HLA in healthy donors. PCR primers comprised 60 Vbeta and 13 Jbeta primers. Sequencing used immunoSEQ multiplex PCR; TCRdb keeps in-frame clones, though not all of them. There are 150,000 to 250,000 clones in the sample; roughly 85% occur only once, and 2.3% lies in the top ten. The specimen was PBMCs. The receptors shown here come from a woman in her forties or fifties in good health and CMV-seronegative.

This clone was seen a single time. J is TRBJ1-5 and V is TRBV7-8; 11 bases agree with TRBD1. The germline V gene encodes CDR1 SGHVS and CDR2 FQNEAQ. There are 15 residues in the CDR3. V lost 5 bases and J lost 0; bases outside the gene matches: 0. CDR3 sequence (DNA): TGTGCCAGCAGCGGGACAGGGGGTAGCAATCAGCCCCAGCATTTT. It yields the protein CASSGTGGSNQPQHF. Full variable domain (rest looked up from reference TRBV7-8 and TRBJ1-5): GAGVSQSPRYKVAKRGQDVALRCDPISGHVSLFWYQQALGQGPEFLTYFQNEAQLDKSGLPSDRFFAERPEGSVSTLKIQRTQQEDSAVYLCASSGTGGSNQPQHFGDGTRLSIL.

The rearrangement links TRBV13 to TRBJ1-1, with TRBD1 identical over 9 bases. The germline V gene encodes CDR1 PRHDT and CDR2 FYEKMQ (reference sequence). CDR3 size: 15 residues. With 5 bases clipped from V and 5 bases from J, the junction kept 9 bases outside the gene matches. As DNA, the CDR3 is TGTGCCAGCAGCCCTACGGGGACAGGGAGTACTGAAGCTTTCTTT. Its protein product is CASSPTGTGSTEAFF.

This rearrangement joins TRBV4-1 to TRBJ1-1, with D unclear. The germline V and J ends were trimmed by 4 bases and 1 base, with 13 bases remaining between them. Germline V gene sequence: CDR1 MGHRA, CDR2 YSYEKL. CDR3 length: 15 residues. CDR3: CASSLSPPGNTEAFF. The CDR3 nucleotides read TGCGCCAGCAGCCTCTCCCCGCCCGGGAACACTGAAGCTTTCTTT.

In nucleotides, the CDR3 is TGTGCTAGTGGTTTGTCAGGGGCACGCACAGATACGCAGTATTTT. Translated: CASGLSGARTDTQYF. The chain uses TRBV12-5 and TRBJ2-3, with D perhaps matching TRBD1 (6 bases). V was cut by 2 bases and J by 1 base, with 10 bases left in between. CDR3 length equals 15 residues. The V gene's germline CDR1 is LGHNT and CDR2 FRNRAP.

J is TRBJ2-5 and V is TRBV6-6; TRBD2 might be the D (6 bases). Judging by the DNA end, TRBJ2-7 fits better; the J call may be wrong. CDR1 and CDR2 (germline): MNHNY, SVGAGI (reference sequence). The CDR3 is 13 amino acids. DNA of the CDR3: TGTGCCAGCAGTCCTGGGGGGAACTACGAGCAGTACTTC. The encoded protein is CASSPGGNYEQYF.

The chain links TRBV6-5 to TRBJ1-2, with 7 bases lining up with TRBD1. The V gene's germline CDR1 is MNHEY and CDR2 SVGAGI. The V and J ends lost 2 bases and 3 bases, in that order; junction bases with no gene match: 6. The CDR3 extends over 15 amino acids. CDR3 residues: CASSYEGAGDYGYTF. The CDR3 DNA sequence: TGTGCCAGCAGTTACGAGGGGGCCGGGGACTATGGCTACACCTTC.